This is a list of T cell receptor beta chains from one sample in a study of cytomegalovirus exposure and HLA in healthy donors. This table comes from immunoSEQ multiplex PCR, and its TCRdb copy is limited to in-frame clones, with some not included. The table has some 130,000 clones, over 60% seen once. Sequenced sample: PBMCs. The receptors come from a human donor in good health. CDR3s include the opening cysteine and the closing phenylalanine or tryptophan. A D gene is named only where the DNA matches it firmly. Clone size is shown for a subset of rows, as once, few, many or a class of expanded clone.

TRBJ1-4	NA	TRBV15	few	CATSRATNEKLFF	TGTGCCACCAGCAGAGCGACTAATGAAAAACTGTTTTTT
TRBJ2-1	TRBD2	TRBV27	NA	CASRQTGTSFNEQFF	TGTGCCAGCAGACAAACCGGGACTAGTTTCAATGAGCAGTTCTTC
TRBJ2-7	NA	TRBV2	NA	CASRGGVEQYF	TGTGCCAGCAGAGGCGGGGTCGAGCAGTACTTC
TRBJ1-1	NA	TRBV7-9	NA	CASSSVEAFF	TGTGCCAGCAGCTCCGTTGAAGCTTTCTTT
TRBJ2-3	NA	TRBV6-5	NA	CASSYWGDRDTQYF	TGTGCCAGCAGTTACTGGGGGGACCGGGATACGCAGTATTTT
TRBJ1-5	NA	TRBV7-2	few	CASSLGHNQPQHF	TGTGCCAGCAGCTTAGGACATAATCAGCCCCAGCATTTT
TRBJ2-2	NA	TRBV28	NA	CASIPIHDTPNTGELFF	TGTGCCAGCATCCCAATACATGACACCCCGAACACCGGGGAGCTGTTTTTT
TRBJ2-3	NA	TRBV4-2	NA	CASSQHGGTSTDTQYF	TGTGCCAGCAGCCAACACGGCGGAACTAGCACAGATACGCAGTATTTT
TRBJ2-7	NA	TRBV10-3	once	CAAASAGAYEQYF	TGTGCCGCGGCCTCGGCAGGGGCCTACGAGCAGTACTTC
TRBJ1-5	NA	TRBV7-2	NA	CASSIQGNQPQHF	TGTGCCAGCAGCATTCAGGGGAATCAGCCCCAGCATTTT
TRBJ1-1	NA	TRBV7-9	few	CASSLGSTEAFF	TGTGCCAGCAGCTTAGGTTCGACTGAAGCTTTCTTT
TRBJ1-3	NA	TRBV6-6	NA	CASSLQGWGNTIYF	TGTGCCAGCAGTCTCCAGGGATGGGGAAACACCATATATTTT
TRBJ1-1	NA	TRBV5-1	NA	CASSLEGIPYTEAFF	TGCGCCAGCAGCTTGGAGGGGATTCCCTACACTGAAGCTTTCTTT
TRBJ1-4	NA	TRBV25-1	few	CASSQFSGSTNEKLFF	TGTGCCAGCAGCCAGTTTTCAGGGTCAACTAATGAAAAACTGTTTTTT
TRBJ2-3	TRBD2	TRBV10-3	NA	CAIMTASGPGDTQYF	TGTGCCATCATGACGGCTAGCGGGCCCGGGGATACGCAGTATTTT